This TCR beta chain was recorded in a study of cytomegalovirus exposure and HLA in healthy donors. The PCR had 60 Vbeta and 13 Jbeta primers. The assay was immunoSEQ multiplex PCR, and TCRdb's table has in-frame clones only and misses some. The sample lists more than 85,000 clones; 65% to 85% were seen once. V was trimmed by 0 bases and J by 3 bases, leaving 6 bases between them. The V gene's germline CDR1 is SGDLS and CDR2 YYNGEE. This CDR3 comprises 13 residues. Specimen: PBMCs. The chain combines TRBV9 with TRBJ2-5; D is unresolved. This clonotype was sampled from a man in his thirties or forties in good health and CMV-seropositive. Written as DNA, the CDR3 is TGTGCCAGCAGCGTAGTCCCAGAAGAGACCCAGTACTTC. Amino acids: CASSVVPEETQYF.